This passage covers 2 T cell receptor beta chains from one sample sequenced in a study of cytomegalovirus exposure and HLA in healthy donors. PCR primers comprised 60 Vbeta and 13 Jbeta primers. The assay was immunoSEQ multiplex PCR, and TCRdb's table has in-frame clones only and misses some. The sample includes about 150,000 clones, less than 80% of them seen just once. Specimen: PBMCs. These receptor sequences come from a man aged 25 to 45 in good health and CMV-seronegative.

The V and J genes are TRBV30 and TRBJ2-5, with 7 bases that match TRBD2. The last part of the DNA fits TRBJ2-7 better; the J call may be wrong. This CDR3 comprises 14 residues. Germline CDR1 GTSNPN, CDR2 SVGIG (reference sequence). This CDR3 is CAWSVGGNSYEQYF. The CDR3 DNA is TGTGCCTGGAGTGTGGGGGGGAACTCCTACGAGCAGTACTTC.

This chain uses TRBV5-6 with TRBJ2-7; a possible D gene is TRBD1 (6 bases). This CDR3 contains 17 residues. CDR1 SGHDT and CDR2 YYEEEE come from the germline V gene. The germline V and J ends were trimmed by 6 bases and 0 bases, with 22 bases remaining between them. The CDR3 loop is CASTLNSYRARSYEQYF. In nucleotides, the CDR3 is TGTGCCAGCACCCTTAATTCCTACAGGGCCCGCTCCTACGAGCAGTACTTC.